The TCR beta chain described here comes from a study of shared T cell receptors in the human thymus. Clones were read by immunoSEQ multiplex PCR, and TCRdb kept only the in-frame ones, dropping some. The table lists roughly 560,000 clones, around 82% of them singletons. The same specimen was also included in a second study, on human thymus T cells. In that study: Thymus specimens were resections from corrective heart surgery.

The clonotype comes from a boy in the first two years of life with a congenital heart defect. Sequencing was done on a sample of thymocytes.

CDR3 amino acids: CASSLKAGGPGQYF. CDR3 in DNA: TGTGCCAGCAGCTTAAAAGCGGGAGGGCCGGGGCAGTACTTC. The rearrangement joins TRBV11-3 to TRBJ2-7; 10 bases are a match to TRBD2. J gave up 9 bases and V 2 bases, and 7 bases lay outside the gene matches. The CDR3 covers 14 residues. CDR1 is SGHNT, CDR2 YENEEA, per germline.